This is a list of T cell receptor beta chains from one sample in a study of blood T cell repertoires in COVID-19. Method: immunoSEQ multiplex PCR; TCRdb's copy keeps in-frame clones and lacks some. The profile shows about 210,000 clones, roughly 79% of them singletons. Specimen: PBMCs or T cells enriched from blood (not recorded which). These receptors all stem from a woman aged 50 to 65 with acute COVID-19. The CDR3 runs from the conserved cysteine through the conserved F or W. The D gene is left open where the match is weak. Where a row states a size, it is once, few, many or the class of an expanded clone; other rows omit it.

V gene	J gene	D gene	clone size	CDR3 protein	CDR3 DNA
TRBV18	TRBJ2-7	.	.	CASSSQAEGEQYF	TGTGCCAGCTCATCGCAGGCGGAGGGGGAGCAGTACTTC
TRBV12-3/TRBV12-4	TRBJ1-3	.	medium-sized	CASSHSGNTIYF	TGTGCCAGCAGTCACTCTGGAAACACCATATATTTT
TRBV28	TRBJ1-2	TRBD1	.	CASRTNRGQRYGYTF	TGTGCCAGCAGAACGAACAGGGGGCAACGGTATGGCTACACCTTC
TRBV5-6	TRBJ2-7	.	.	CASSSVGAREQYF	TGTGCCAGCAGCTCGGTGGGGGCTCGGGAGCAGTACTTC
TRBV2	TRBJ1-6	.	.	CASSEALGDITSPLHF	TGTGCCAGCAGTGAAGCGCTCGGGGACATTACTTCACCCCTCCACTTT
TRBV18	TRBJ2-7	TRBD1	.	CASSRQGSRSEASVYEQYF	TGTGCCAGCTCACGACAGGGTTCTAGGTCAGAAGCCTCAGTATACGAACAGTACTTC
TRBV4-3	TRBJ2-3	.	.	CASSQGILRGSTDTQYF	TGCGCCAGCAGCCAAGGCATACTAAGGGGGAGCACAGATACGCAGTATTTT
TRBV7-2	TRBJ1-2	TRBD1	.	CASSLGQGPYGYTF	TGTGCCAGCAGCTTAGGACAGGGCCCTTATGGCTACACCTTC
TRBV9	TRBJ2-2	.	.	CASSVVPLDTGELFF	TGTGCCAGCAGCGTAGTCCCCCTCGACACCGGGGAGCTGTTTTTT
TRBV28	TRBJ2-7	.	.	CASSLFVRGTEQYF	TGTGCCAGCAGTTTATTCGTTAGGGGTACCGAGCAGTACTTC
TRBV18	TRBJ1-5	.	.	CASSRSGTLNQPQHF	TGTGCCAGCTCACGCTCCGGGACTCTCAATCAGCCCCAGCATTTT